This passage covers 3 T cell receptor beta chains from one sample sequenced in a study of blood T cell repertoires in COVID-19. Data came from immunoSEQ multiplex PCR; TCRdb stores just in-frame clones and leaves some out. The data hold 220,000 or so clones, with more than 80% observed a single time. The sequencing sample was made of PBMCs or T cells enriched from blood (not recorded which). Source of these receptors: a man over 45 who had been exposed to COVID-19.

J is TRBJ2-3 and V is TRBV4-2; 8 nucleotides agree with TRBD2. The CDR3 covers 14 residues. Germline V lookup: CDR1 LGHNA, CDR2 YNFKEQ. V was pared by 5 bases and J by 6 bases, with 7 bases of the junction left unmatched. The CDR3 sequence is CASSTSGRTDTQYF. The CDR3 DNA sequence: TGTGCCAGCAGCACAAGCGGGAGAACGGATACGCAGTATTTT.

The chain uses TRBV19 and TRBJ1-3; D unclear. CDR1 is LNHDA and CDR2 is SQIVND in the germline V gene (reference sequence). The CDR3 length is 13 residues. V was clipped by 8 bases and J by 4 bases, with 12 bases between them. The CDR3 spells CASGEYSGNTIYF. The CDR3 DNA sequence: TGTGCCAGTGGCGAATACAGCGGAAACACCATATATTTT.

This clone was recorded once. The V gene is TRBV19, the J gene TRBJ2-5, with TRBD1 matching 9 bases. CDR1 LNHDA and CDR2 SQIVND come from the germline V gene (reference sequence). Trimming took 5 bases from V and 4 from J; bases not matched to a gene: 2. The CDR3 extends over 13 amino acids. CDR3 DNA sequence: TGTGCCAGTAGTCTGGGACAGGGAGAGACCCAGTACTTC. Translated, it gives CASSLGQGETQYF.